This T cell receptor beta chain is from a study of shared clonotypes between healthy human individuals. The data were produced by immunoSEQ multiplex PCR, yet TCRdb's version contains in-frame clones alone and is incomplete. The sample records approximately 2.1 million clones, over 85% being singletons. CDR1 and CDR2 (germline): KGHSH, LQKENI. Trimming at V came to 3 bases and at J to 8 bases, leaving 4 bases not matched to a gene. The CDR3 totals 13 residues. The clonotype comes from a man between 18 and 29 years old in good health. Some clones in this sample may be carry-over from other donors' samples. This chain joins TRBV18 and TRBJ1-5; 7 bases are shared with TRBD1. Input material: naive CD4+ T cells from PBMCs. The subset denotes: CD45RA+ positively selected. The CDR3, as DNA: TGTGCCAGCTCACCGGACAGGAGAAAGCCCCAGCATTTT. The encoded protein is CASSPDRRKPQHF.